These 8 T cell receptor beta chains came from one sample sequenced in a study of T cell responses to AZD1222 COVID-19 vaccine. Generated by immunoSEQ multiplex PCR, the TCRdb table keeps only in-frame clones and is missing some. This sample carries roughly 180,000 clones, 94% of them seen once, and the ten largest clones take 9.2%. The sample in question was peripheral blood, obtained on day 0 of AZD1222 vaccination. These TCRs come from an adult in good health.

The chain links TRBV7-2 to TRBJ1-1; 7 bases map to TRBD1. V dropped 5 bases and J dropped 2; count of bases not matched to a gene: 8. The germline V gene has CDR1 SGHTA and CDR2 FQGNSA. The CDR3 is 15 residues long. The CDR3 region is CASSKKGQTNTEAFF. CDR3 bases: TGTGCCAGCAGCAAAAAGGGACAGACTAACACTGAAGCTTTCTTT.

This chain joins TRBV28 and TRBJ2-1; D is unresolved. Germline V gene sequence: CDR1 MDHEN, CDR2 SYDVKM. The CDR3 runs to 14 residues. The V end was cut by 6 bases, the J end by 1 base, with 10 bases between. The CDR3 protein is CASSHAASYNEQFF. DNA of the CDR3: TGTGCCAGCAGCCATGCCGCTTCCTACAATGAGCAGTTCTTC.

This sequence joins TRBV10-3 and TRBJ1-4; D call uncertain. There are 14 residues in the CDR3. CDR1 is ENHRY and CDR2 is SYGVKD in the germline V gene. V dropped 2 bases and J dropped 0 bases, with 4 bases sitting between them. The CDR3 region is CAISEGATNEKLFF. The CDR3 DNA is TGTGCCATCAGTGAGGGAGCAACTAATGAAAAACTGTTTTTT.

V gene TRBV4-3 combines with J gene TRBJ2-4, with TRBD1 matching 10 bases. Germline loops: CDR1 LGHNA, CDR2 YSLEER. The CDR3 covers 17 residues. V lost 4 bases to trimming and J lost 6 bases; unmatched junction nucleotides: 12. CDR3 in amino acids: CASSPSYGTGVRNIQYF. The CDR3 DNA reads TGCGCCAGCAGCCCTTCATACGGGACAGGGGTGAGAAACATTCAGTACTTC.

This chain connects TRBV6-5 to TRBJ2-7; the D gene is possibly TRBD2 (5 bases). The germline V gene encodes CDR1 MNHEY and CDR2 SVGAGI. This CDR3 spans 11 amino acids. Trimming removed 8 bases at V and 0 bases at J, with 5 bases between. This CDR3 reads CASRGSYEQYF. The CDR3 DNA is TGTGCCAGCCGGGGCTCCTACGAGCAGTACTTC.

The V call is TRBV5-1, the J call TRBJ2-3; D gene ambiguous. The CDR3 extends over 16 amino acids. V was cut by 4 bases and J by 4 bases, with 19 bases left in between. Looked up from germline, CDR1 is SGHRS and CDR2 is YFSETQ. The CDR3 spells CASSRGLTYGPDTQYF. CDR3 bases: TGCGCCAGCAGCCGCGGATTGACATACGGTCCAGATACGCAGTATTTT. The variable domain in full, with the rest retrieved from reference TRBV5-1 and TRBJ2-3, is KAGVTQTPRYLIKTRGQQVTLSCSPISGHRSVSWYQQTPGQGLQFLFEYFSETQRNKGNFPGRFSGRQFSNSRSEMNVSTLELGDSALYLCASSRGLTYGPDTQYFGPGTRLTVL.

The chain has TRBV15 and TRBJ1-5, with D unresolved. Germline V gene sequence: CDR1 LNHNV, CDR2 YYDKDF (reference sequence). The CDR3 length is 14 residues. With 1 base removed from V and 3 bases from J, the gap between germline ends came to 7 bases. DNA for the CDR3: TGTGCCACCAGCAGAGGGAGGAACAATCAGCCCCAGCATTTT. Protein product: CATSRGRNNQPQHF.

V and J are TRBV5-1 and TRBJ2-7, with D possibly being TRBD1 (5 bases). Trimming took 4 bases from V and 2 from J, leaving 13 bases between them. There are 14 residues in the CDR3. The V gene's germline CDR1 is SGHRS and CDR2 YFSETQ. The CDR3 region has the DNA TGCGCCAGCAGCCGGGCAGGGAAAGCCTACGAGCAGTACTTC. As protein: CASSRAGKAYEQYF.